This T cell receptor beta chain was retrieved from a study of OX40 agonist ivuxolimab in advanced cancers. Across the study: Hepatocellular carcinoma, melanoma, renal cell or head and neck cancer affected the dose-escalation patients. Regarding the study as a whole: CD4+ and CD8+ blood T cells expanded clonally by week 6 at 0.1 to 3.0 mg/kg.

Clones were read by immunoSEQ multiplex PCR, and TCRdb kept only the in-frame ones, dropping some. The sample has about 59,000 clones, about 90% seen once; the top ten hold 0.37%. A note on this clone: As yet, its antigen is unknown.

Trimming stripped 1 base from V and 5 bases from J, with 4 bases between. Germline lookup yields CDR1 SGHAT and CDR2 FQNNGV. CDR3 length: 12 residues. This sequence joins TRBV11-2 and TRBJ2-3, with D hard to call. The sample here was CD4+ or CD8+ T cells sorted from blood, taken in a trial of the OX40 agonist ivuxolimab. The clonotype originates from an adult with an advanced solid tumor such as melanoma, head and neck, liver or kidney cancer. CDR3 in DNA: TGTGCCAGCAGCTTAGTGGTAGATACGCAGTATTTT. Protein product: CASSLVVDTQYF.